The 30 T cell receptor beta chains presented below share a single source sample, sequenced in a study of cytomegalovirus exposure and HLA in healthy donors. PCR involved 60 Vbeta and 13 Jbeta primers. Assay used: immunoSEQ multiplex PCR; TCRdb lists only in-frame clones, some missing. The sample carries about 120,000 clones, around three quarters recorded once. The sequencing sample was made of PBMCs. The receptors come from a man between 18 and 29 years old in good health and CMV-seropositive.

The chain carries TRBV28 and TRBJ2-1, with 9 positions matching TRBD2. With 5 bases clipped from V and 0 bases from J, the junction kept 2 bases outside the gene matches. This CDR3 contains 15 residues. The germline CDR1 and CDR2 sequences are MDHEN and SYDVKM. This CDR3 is CASSPTSGSYNEQFF. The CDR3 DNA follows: TGTGCCAGCAGTCCGACTAGCGGCTCCTACAATGAGCAGTTCTTC.

DNA for the CDR3: TGTGCCAGCACCCAGGGAGGGCCGATCGATACGCAGTATTTT. Translation gives CASTQGGPIDTQYF. This chain links TRBV28 with TRBJ2-3; 7 bases match TRBD2. The CDR3 has 14 amino acids. With 7 bases clipped from V and 6 bases from J, the junction kept 10 bases outside the gene matches. CDR1 and CDR2 (germline): MDHEN, SYDVKM.

The CDR3 region is CASSQDGLANQETQYF. DNA for the CDR3: TGCGCCAGCAGCCAAGATGGGCTAGCGAACCAAGAGACCCAGTACTTC. The rearrangement links TRBV4-1 to TRBJ2-5; D possibly corresponds to TRBD2 (6 bases). Germline CDR1 reads MGHRA; CDR2 reads YSYEKL. Trimming shortened V by 0 bases and J by 0 bases, and 11 bases separated the two germline ends. The CDR3 spans 16 residues.

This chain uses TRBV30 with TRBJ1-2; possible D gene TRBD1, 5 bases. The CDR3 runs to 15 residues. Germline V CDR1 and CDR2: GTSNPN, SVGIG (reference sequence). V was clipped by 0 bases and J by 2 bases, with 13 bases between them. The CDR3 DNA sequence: TGTGCCTGGAGTGTGTTGGGGCTGGCCAACTATGGCTACACCTTC. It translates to CAWSVLGLANYGYTF.

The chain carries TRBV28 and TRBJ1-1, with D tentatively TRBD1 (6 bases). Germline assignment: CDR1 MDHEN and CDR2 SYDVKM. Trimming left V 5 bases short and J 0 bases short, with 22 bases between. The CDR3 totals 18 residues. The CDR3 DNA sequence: TGTGCCAGCAGTCAAACTAGGGGGGGGGCCTGGATGAACACTGAAGCTTTCTTT. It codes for CASSQTRGGAWMNTEAFF. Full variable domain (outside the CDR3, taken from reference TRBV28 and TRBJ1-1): DVKVTQSSRYLVKRTGEKVFLECVQDMDHENMFWYRQDPGLGLRLIYFSYDVKMKEKGDIPEGYSVSREKKERFSLILESASTNQTSMYLCASSQTRGGAWMNTEAFFGQGTRLTVV.

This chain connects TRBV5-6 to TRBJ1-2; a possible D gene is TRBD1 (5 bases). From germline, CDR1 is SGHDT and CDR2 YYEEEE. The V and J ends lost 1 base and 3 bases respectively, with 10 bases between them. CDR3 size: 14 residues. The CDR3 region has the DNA TGTGCCAGCAGCTTGCCAGGGAGGTACTATGGCTACACCTTC. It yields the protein CASSLPGRYYGYTF.

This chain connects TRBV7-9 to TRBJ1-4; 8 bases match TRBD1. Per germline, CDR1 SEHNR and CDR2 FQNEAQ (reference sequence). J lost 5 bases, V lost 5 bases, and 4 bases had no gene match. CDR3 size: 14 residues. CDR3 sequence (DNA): TGTGCCAGCAGCCTGACAGGGGAAAATGAAAAACTGTTTTTT. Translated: CASSLTGENEKLFF.

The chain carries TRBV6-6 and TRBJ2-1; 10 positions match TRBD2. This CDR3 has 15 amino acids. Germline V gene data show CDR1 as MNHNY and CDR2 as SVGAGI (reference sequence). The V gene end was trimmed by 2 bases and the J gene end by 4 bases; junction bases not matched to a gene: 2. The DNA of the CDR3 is TGTGCCAGCAGTTACGAAGCGGGAGGGTACAATGAGCAGTTCTTC. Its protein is CASSYEAGGYNEQFF.

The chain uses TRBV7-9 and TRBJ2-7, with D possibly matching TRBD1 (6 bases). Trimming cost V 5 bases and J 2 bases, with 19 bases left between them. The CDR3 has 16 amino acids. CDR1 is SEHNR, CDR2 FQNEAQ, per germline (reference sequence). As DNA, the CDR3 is TGTGCCAGCAGCCAACCCGACCACGACAGGACCTACGAGCAGTACTTC. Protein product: CASSQPDHDRTYEQYF.

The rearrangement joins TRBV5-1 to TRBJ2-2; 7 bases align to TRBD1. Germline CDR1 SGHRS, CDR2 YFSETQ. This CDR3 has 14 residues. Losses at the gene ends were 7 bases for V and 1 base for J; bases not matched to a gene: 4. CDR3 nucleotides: TGCGCCAGCGGGGACAGTTTGAACACCGGGGAGCTGTTTTTT. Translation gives CASGDSLNTGELFF.

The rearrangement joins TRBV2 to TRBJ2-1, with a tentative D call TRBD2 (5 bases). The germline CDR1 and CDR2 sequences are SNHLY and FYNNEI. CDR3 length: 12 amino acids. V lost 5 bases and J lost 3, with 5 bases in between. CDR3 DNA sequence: TGTGCCAGCAGTCGGGACTACAATGAGCAGTTCTTC. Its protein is CASSRDYNEQFF.

The CDR3 DNA reads TGTGCCTGGAGTGATCCCCTGGGGGGTCAGCCCCAGCATTTT. This gives the protein CAWSDPLGGQPQHF. The chain has TRBV30 and TRBJ1-5; possibly TRBD1 for D (5 bases). CDR1 GTSNPN and CDR2 SVGIG come from the germline V gene (reference sequence). V was clipped by 1 base and J by 6 bases, with 13 bases between them. The CDR3 spans 14 residues.

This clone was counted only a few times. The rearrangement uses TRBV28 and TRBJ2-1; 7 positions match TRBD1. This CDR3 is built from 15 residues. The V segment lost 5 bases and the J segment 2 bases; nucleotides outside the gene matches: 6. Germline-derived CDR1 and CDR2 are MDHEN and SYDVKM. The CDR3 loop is CASSAGTAAYNEQFF. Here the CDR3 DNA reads TGTGCCAGCAGTGCCGGGACAGCCGCCTACAATGAGCAGTTCTTC.

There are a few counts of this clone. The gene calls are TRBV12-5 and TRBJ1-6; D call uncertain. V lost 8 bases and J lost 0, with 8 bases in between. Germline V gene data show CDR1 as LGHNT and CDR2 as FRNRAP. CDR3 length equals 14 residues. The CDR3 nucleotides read TGTGCTAGTCGAGGAAGCTCCTATAATTCACCCCTCCACTTT. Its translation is CASRGSSYNSPLHF.

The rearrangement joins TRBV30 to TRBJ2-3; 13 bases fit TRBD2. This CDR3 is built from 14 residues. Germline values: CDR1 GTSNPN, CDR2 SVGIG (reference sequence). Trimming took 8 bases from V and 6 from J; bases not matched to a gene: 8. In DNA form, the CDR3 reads TGTGCCCGTACTAGCGGGGGGGGACTTGATACGCAGTATTTT. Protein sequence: CARTSGGGLDTQYF.

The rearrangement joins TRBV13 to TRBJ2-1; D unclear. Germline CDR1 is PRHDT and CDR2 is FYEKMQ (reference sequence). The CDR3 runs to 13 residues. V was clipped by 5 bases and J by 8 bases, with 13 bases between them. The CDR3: CASSPMYMDEQFF. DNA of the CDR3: TGTGCCAGCAGCCCCATGTACATGGATGAGCAGTTCTTC.

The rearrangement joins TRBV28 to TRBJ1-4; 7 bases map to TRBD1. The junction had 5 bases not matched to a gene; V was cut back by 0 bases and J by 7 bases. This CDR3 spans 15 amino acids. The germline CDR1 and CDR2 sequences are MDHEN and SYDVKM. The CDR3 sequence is CASSLWAGGGEKLFF. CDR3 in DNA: TGTGCCAGCAGTTTATGGGCAGGGGGAGGTGAAAAACTGTTTTTT. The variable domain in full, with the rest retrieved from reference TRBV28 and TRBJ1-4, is DVKVTQSSRYLVKRTGEKVFLECVQDMDHENMFWYRQDPGLGLRLIYFSYDVKMKEKGDIPEGYSVSREKKERFSLILESASTNQTSMYLCASSLWAGGGEKLFFGSGTQLSVL.

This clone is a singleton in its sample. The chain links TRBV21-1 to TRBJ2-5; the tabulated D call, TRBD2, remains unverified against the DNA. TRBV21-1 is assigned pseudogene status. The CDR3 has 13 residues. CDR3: CASRSLAGETQYF. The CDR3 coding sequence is TGTGCCAGCAGAAGTCTAGCGGGAGAGACCCAGTACTTC.

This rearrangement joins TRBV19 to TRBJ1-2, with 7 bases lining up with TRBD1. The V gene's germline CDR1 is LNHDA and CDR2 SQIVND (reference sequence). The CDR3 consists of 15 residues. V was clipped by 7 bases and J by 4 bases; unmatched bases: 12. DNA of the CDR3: TGTGCCAGTACCCCGGTAGGGGGCAGTAGCTATGGCTACACCTTC. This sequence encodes CASTPVGGSSYGYTF.

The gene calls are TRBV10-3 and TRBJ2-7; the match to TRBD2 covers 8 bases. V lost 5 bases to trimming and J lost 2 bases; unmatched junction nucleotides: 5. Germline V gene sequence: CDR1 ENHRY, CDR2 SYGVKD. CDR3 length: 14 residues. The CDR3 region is CAISPGGGTYEQYF. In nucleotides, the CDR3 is TGTGCCATCAGTCCCGGGGGGGGTACCTACGAGCAGTACTTC.

CDR3 DNA sequence: TGTGCCAGCAGTCCGGACCAGACCGAGGGTTCCCTCCACTTT. Encoded protein: CASSPDQTEGSLHF. The V and J genes are TRBV6-6 and TRBJ1-6; no definite D call. The CDR3 sequence is 14 residues long. The V gene lost 5 bases and the J gene lost 14 bases, with 19 bases spanning the gap. Germline V gene lookup returns CDR1 MNHNY and CDR2 SVGAGI (reference sequence).

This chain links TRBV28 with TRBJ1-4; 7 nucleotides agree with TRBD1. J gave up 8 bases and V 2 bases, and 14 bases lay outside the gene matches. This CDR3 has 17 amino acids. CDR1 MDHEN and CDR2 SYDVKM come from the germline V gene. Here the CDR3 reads CASSLGGPGGLGEKLFF. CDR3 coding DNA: TGTGCCAGCAGTTTAGGGGGGCCAGGGGGTCTTGGAGAAAAACTGTTTTTT.

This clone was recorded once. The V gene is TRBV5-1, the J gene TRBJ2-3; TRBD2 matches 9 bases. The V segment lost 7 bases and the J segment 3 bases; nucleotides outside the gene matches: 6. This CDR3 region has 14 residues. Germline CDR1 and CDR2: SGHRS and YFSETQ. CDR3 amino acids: CASWPSGETDTQYF. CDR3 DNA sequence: TGCGCCAGCTGGCCTAGCGGGGAAACAGATACGCAGTATTTT. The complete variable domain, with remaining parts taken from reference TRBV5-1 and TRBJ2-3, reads KAGVTQTPRYLIKTRGQQVTLSCSPISGHRSVSWYQQTPGQGLQFLFEYFSETQRNKGNFPGRFSGRQFSNSRSEMNVSTLELGDSALYLCASWPSGETDTQYFGPGTRLTVL.

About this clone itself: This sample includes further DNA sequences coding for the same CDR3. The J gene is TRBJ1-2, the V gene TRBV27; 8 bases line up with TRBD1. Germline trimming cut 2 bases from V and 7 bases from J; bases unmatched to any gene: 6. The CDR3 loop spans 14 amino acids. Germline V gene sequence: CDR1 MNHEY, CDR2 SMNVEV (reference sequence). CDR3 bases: TGTGCCAGCAGTTTACAGGGGGCTATAGGTGGCTACACCTTC. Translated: CASSLQGAIGGYTF.

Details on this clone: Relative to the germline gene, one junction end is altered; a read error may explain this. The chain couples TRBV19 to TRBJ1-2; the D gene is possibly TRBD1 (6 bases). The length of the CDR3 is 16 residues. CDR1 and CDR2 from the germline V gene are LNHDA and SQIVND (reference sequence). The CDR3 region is CASSITGILANFGYTF. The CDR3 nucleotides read TGTGCCAGTAGTATTACAGGGATTTTGGCTAACTTTGGCTACACCTTC. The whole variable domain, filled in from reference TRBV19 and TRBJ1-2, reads DGGITQSPKYLFRKEGQNVTLSCEQNLNHDAMYWYRQDPGQGLRLIYYSQIVNDFQKGDIAEGYSVSREKKESFPLTVTSAQKNPTAFYLCASSITGILANFGYTFGSGTRLTVV.

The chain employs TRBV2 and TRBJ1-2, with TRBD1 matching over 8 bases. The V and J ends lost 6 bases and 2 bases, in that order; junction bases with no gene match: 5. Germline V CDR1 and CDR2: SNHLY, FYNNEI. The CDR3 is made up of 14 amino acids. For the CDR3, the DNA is TGTGCCAGCAGAGTAGACAGGGGCAACTATGGCTACACCTTC. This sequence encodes CASRVDRGNYGYTF.

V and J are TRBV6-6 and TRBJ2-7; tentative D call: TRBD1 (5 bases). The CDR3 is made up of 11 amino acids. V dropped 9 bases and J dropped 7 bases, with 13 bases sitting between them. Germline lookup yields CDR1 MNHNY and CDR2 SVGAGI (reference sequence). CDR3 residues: CASSGWGEQYF. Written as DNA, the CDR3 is TGTGCCAGTTCAGGGTGGGGAGAGCAGTACTTC.

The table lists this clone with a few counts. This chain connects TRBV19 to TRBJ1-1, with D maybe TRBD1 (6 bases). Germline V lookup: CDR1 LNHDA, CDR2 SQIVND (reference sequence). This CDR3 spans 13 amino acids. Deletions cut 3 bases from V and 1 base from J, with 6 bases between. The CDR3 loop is CASSMGANTEAFF. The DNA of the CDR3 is TGTGCCAGTAGTATGGGGGCGAACACTGAAGCTTTCTTT.

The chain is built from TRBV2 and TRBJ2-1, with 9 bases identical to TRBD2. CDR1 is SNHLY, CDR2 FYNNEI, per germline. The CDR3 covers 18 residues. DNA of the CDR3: TGTGCTGGGAGAGATCTCCTAGGGCGGGGGGGCATTTACAATGAGCAGTTCTTC. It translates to CAGRDLLGRGGIYNEQFF. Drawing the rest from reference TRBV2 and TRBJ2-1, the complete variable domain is EPEVTQTPSHQVTQMGQEVILRCVPISNHLYFYWYRQILGQKVEFLVSFYNNEISEKSEIFDDQFSVERPDGSNFTLKIRSTKLEDSAMYFCAGRDLLGRGGIYNEQFFGPGTRLTVL.

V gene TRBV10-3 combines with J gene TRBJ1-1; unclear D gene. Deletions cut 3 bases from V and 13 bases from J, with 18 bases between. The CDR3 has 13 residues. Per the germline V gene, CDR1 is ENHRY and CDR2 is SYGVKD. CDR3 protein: CAISEEAPGKLFF. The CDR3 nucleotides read TGTGCCATCAGTGAAGAGGCCCCGGGGAAGCTTTTCTTT.